The 31 T cell receptor beta chains given below trace back to one sample, sequenced in a study of cytomegalovirus exposure and HLA in healthy donors. The primer mix had 60 Vbeta and 13 Jbeta primers. Some clones are missing from TCRdb's copy, which holds only in-frame ones; the method was immunoSEQ multiplex PCR. The table includes over 100,000 clones, 70% to 80% detected once. The sequencing sample was made of PBMCs. Receptors originate from a female donor in good health and CMV-seronegative.

This chain uses TRBV5-4 with TRBJ2-7; tentative D call: TRBD2 (6 bases). The V and J ends lost 4 bases and 6 bases respectively, with 14 bases between them. The CDR3 consists of 13 residues. Germline V gives CDR1 SGHNT, CDR2 YYREEE (reference sequence). In DNA, the CDR3 is TGTGCCAGCAGCCCTGTGGGGGGTGGCGAGCAGTACTTC. It encodes CASSPVGGGEQYF.

The chain is built from TRBV6-5 and TRBJ2-7; 9 bases align to TRBD1. With V trimmed by 6 bases and J by 4 bases, 10 bases remained unmatched. The CDR3 spans 15 residues. CDR1 and CDR2 (germline): MNHEY, SVGAGI. DNA of the CDR3: TGTGCCAGCAGCCAGGGACAGGGACCGAGGTACGAGCAGTACTTC. Amino acids: CASSQGQGPRYEQYF.

The table lists this clone with a few counts. V and J are TRBV18 and TRBJ2-5, with 11 positions matching TRBD2. V gave up 4 bases and J gave up 4 bases; unmatched junction bases: 5. Looked up from germline, CDR1 is KGHSH and CDR2 is LQKENI. The CDR3 extends over 15 amino acids. This CDR3 reads CASSRTGTSGETQYF. CDR3 sequence (DNA): TGTGCCAGCTCACGCACCGGGACTAGCGGAGAGACCCAGTACTTC.

V is TRBV9 and J is TRBJ1-2; maybe TRBD1 (6 bases). The CDR3 length is 15 residues. CDR1 is SGDLS and CDR2 is YYNGEE in the germline V gene. The ends were cut back, 0 bases at V and 3 bases at J, with 12 bases in the middle. Here the CDR3 reads CASSVDQGLHYGYTF. The CDR3 nucleotides read TGTGCCAGCAGCGTAGATCAGGGGTTGCACTATGGCTACACCTTC.

V gene TRBV25-1 combines with J gene TRBJ2-5; no reliable D call. The CDR3 totals 14 residues. Trimming removed 1 base from V and 2 bases from J, with 8 bases in between. Germline V gives CDR1 MGHDK, CDR2 SYGVNS. Here the CDR3 reads CASSESSEQETQYF. In nucleotides, the CDR3 is TGTGCCAGCAGTGAATCGTCCGAGCAAGAGACCCAGTACTTC.

This chain uses TRBV10-3 with TRBJ2-1, with D maybe TRBD1 (5 bases). The germline V gene encodes CDR1 ENHRY and CDR2 SYGVKD. This CDR3 contains 13 residues. V lost 0 bases and J lost 12, with 12 bases in between. As DNA, the CDR3 is TGTGCCATCAGTGAGTCAATGGCAGGGATGCAGTTCTTC. Its protein is CAISESMAGMQFF.

The rearrangement joins TRBV9 to TRBJ1-1; 7 nucleotides match TRBD1. The J segment lost 4 bases and the V segment lost 6 bases, leaving 12 bases of the junction unmatched. Looked up from germline, CDR1 is SGDLS and CDR2 is YYNGEE. The CDR3 runs to 15 residues. CDR3 in DNA: TGTGCCAGCAATAAGGCAGGGGGTCGGGTCACTGAAGCTTTCTTT. Residues: CASNKAGGRVTEAFF.

This chain links TRBV5-4 with TRBJ1-1, with 9 bases lining up with TRBD1. This CDR3 is 15 amino acids long. The J segment lost 0 bases and the V segment lost 0 bases, leaving 0 bases of the junction unmatched. CDR1 and CDR2 from the germline V gene are SGHNT and YYREEE (reference sequence). CDR3 nucleotides: TGTGCCAGCAGCTTGGACAGGGGGCTGAACACTGAAGCTTTCTTT. Encoded protein: CASSLDRGLNTEAFF.

This sequence joins TRBV28 and TRBJ1-1, with D uncertain. The CDR3 consists of 15 residues. Trimming removed 2 bases at V and 1 base at J, with 11 bases between. Per the germline V gene, CDR1 is MDHEN and CDR2 is SYDVKM. The CDR3 loop reads CASSLSGRGNTEAFF. For the CDR3, the DNA is TGTGCCAGCAGTTTAAGTGGACGGGGGAACACTGAAGCTTTCTTT.

This clone showed up just a few times. J is TRBJ1-1 and V is TRBV20-1, with D perhaps matching TRBD1 (6 bases). The CDR3 is 11 residues long. Germline V gene lookup returns CDR1 DFQATT and CDR2 SNEGSKA (reference sequence). V shed 7 bases and J shed 7 bases, with 13 bases lying between them. The CDR3 loop is CSVVRGREAFF. The CDR3 DNA reads TGCAGTGTCGTCAGGGGCCGTGAAGCTTTCTTT.

The chain recombines TRBV4-2 with TRBJ2-7; tentatively, D is TRBD2 (5 bases). V gave up 0 bases and J gave up 2 bases, with 11 bases separating them. Germline CDR1 and CDR2: LGHNA and YNFKEQ. The CDR3 has 15 amino acids. CDR3 amino acids: CASSQDPGNPYEQYF. As DNA, the CDR3 is TGTGCCAGCAGCCAAGATCCGGGGAACCCCTACGAGCAGTACTTC.

The genes are TRBV9 and TRBJ1-4; D is undetermined. CDR1 is SGDLS and CDR2 is YYNGEE in the germline V gene. The CDR3 spans 14 residues. Trimming took off 0 bases at V and 8 bases at J, with 11 bases between the two ends. The CDR3 sequence: CASSVGGLEEKLFF. For the CDR3, the DNA is TGTGCCAGCAGCGTAGGAGGGTTGGAAGAAAAACTGTTTTTT.

The rearrangement links TRBV28 to TRBJ2-7; possible D gene TRBD1, 6 bases. Germline V lookup: CDR1 MDHEN, CDR2 SYDVKM. Between the trimmed V and J ends, which lost 4 bases and 2 bases, there was a span of 12 bases. The CDR3 is made up of 14 amino acids. The CDR3 DNA is TGTGCCAGCAGTTCCTCGGGACACCCCTACGAGCAGTACTTC. Encoded protein: CASSSSGHPYEQYF.

The chain employs TRBV28 and TRBJ1-1, with a tentative D call TRBD1 (6 bases). CDR1 is MDHEN and CDR2 is SYDVKM in the germline V gene. V was trimmed by 3 bases and J by 1 base, leaving 12 bases between them. The CDR3 sequence is 15 residues long. CDR3 amino acids: CASSFPPGANTEAFF. CDR3 in DNA: TGTGCCAGCAGTTTCCCCCCAGGGGCGAACACTGAAGCTTTCTTT.

The J gene is TRBJ2-1, the V gene TRBV5-1; possibly TRBD2 for D (6 bases). This CDR3 is 15 amino acids long. V was trimmed by 0 bases and J by 1 base, leaving 8 bases between them. The germline V gene encodes CDR1 SGHRS and CDR2 YFSETQ. The CDR3 region is CASSLVGSSYNEQFF. In nucleotides, the CDR3 is TGCGCCAGCAGCTTGGTCGGGAGTTCCTACAATGAGCAGTTCTTC.

The chain uses TRBV7-9 and TRBJ1-5, with unresolved D. Germline CDR1 SEHNR, CDR2 FQNEAQ (reference sequence). The CDR3 has 13 amino acids. Trimming removed 6 bases at V and 2 bases at J, with 8 bases between. The CDR3 DNA is TGTGCCAGCAGTACCGAGGGCAATCAGCCCCAGCATTTT. Translation gives CASSTEGNQPQHF.

This rearrangement joins TRBV11-2 to TRBJ1-2; tentatively, D is TRBD1 (6 bases). This CDR3 comprises 16 residues. CDR1 is SGHAT, CDR2 FQNNGV, per germline. V lost 1 base and J 4 bases, leaving 16 bases between the germline ends. This CDR3 reads CASSLVAQGIVYGYTF. The CDR3 DNA reads as TGTGCCAGCAGCTTAGTAGCCCAGGGGATTGTCTATGGCTACACCTTC.

V is TRBV7-6 and J is TRBJ2-7; 13 bases are shared with TRBD2. The CDR3 runs 15 residues. With V trimmed by 5 bases and J by 7 bases, 8 bases remained unmatched. The germline V gene has CDR1 SGHVS and CDR2 FNYEAQ. As DNA, the CDR3 is TGTGCCAGCAGCCCCCGACTAGCGGGAGGTAGGGAGCAGTACTTC. Translation gives CASSPRLAGGREQYF.

The chain employs TRBV5-8 and TRBJ2-3, with D possibly being TRBD1 (5 bases). Germline V gives CDR1 SGHTS, CDR2 YDEGEE. This CDR3 is built from 20 residues. V dropped 0 bases and J dropped 0 bases, with 23 bases sitting between them. CDR3 in amino acids: CASSLALGQGIGGSTDTQYF. The CDR3 coding sequence is TGTGCCAGCAGCTTGGCGCTTGGGCAGGGAATCGGTGGGAGCACAGATACGCAGTATTTT.

This sequence joins TRBV6-4 and TRBJ2-1; 7 bases map to TRBD1. The V gene's germline CDR1 is MRHNA and CDR2 SNTAGT. The CDR3 length is 15 residues. Losses at the gene ends were 3 bases for V and 5 bases for J; bases not matched to a gene: 7. In DNA, the CDR3 is TGTGCCAGCAGTGAATTCCCGGACAGGAACAATGAGCAGTTCTTC. Its translation: CASSEFPDRNNEQFF.

The chain has TRBV29-1 and TRBJ1-4; a weak D match, TRBD1 (5 bases). CDR3 length: 14 residues. Germline CDR1 SQVTM, CDR2 ANQGSEA. Trimming cost V 1 base and J 0 bases, with 6 bases left between them. Here the CDR3 DNA reads TGCAGCGTTGAAGCGGGGGCAACTAATGAAAAACTGTTTTTT. Protein sequence: CSVEAGATNEKLFF.

The gene calls are TRBV5-1 and TRBJ2-7, with D possibly being TRBD1 (5 bases). The CDR3 sequence is 13 residues long. V lost 0 bases, J lost 6 bases, and 10 bases lay in between. CDR1 is SGHRS and CDR2 is YFSETQ in the germline V gene. The CDR3 nucleotides read TGCGCCAGCAGCTTGGATATAGACAGCGAGCAGTACTTC. It specifies CASSLDIDSEQYF.

This clone appeared a few times. The rearrangement links TRBV6-5 to TRBJ1-1; D might be TRBD1 (6 bases). The V gene lost 7 bases and the J gene lost 5 bases, with 14 bases spanning the gap. This CDR3 contains 13 residues. CDR1 MNHEY and CDR2 SVGAGI come from the germline V gene. CDR3 region: CASNFPGETEAFF. Written as DNA, the CDR3 is TGTGCCAGCAATTTTCCAGGGGAGACTGAAGCTTTCTTT.

The chain employs TRBV28 and TRBJ1-1, with 7 bases aligning to TRBD1. J lost 5 bases, V lost 5 bases, and 11 bases had no gene match. CDR1 is MDHEN, CDR2 SYDVKM, per germline. CDR3 length equals 15 residues. The CDR3, as DNA: TGTGCCAGCAGTGCCCTCAGTAGGGGGCGGACTGAAGCTTTCTTT. Translated, it gives CASSALSRGRTEAFF.

This chain joins TRBV4-3 and TRBJ1-2, with D tentatively TRBD1 (6 bases). Germline-derived CDR1 and CDR2 are LGHNA and YSLEER. The CDR3 runs to 18 residues. Trimming took off 0 bases at V and 2 bases at J, with 19 bases between the two ends. The CDR3 nucleotides are TGCGCCAGCAGCCAAGATGCTGGGGGCGCGTGGAAGAACTATGGCTACACCTTC. This sequence encodes CASSQDAGGAWKNYGYTF.

The chain employs TRBV28 and TRBJ1-5; D remains ambiguous. CDR3 length: 16 residues. Germline V lookup: CDR1 MDHEN, CDR2 SYDVKM. V was pared by 3 bases and J by 0 bases, with 12 bases between. Written as DNA, the CDR3 is TGTGCCAGCAGTTTCCTACAGCAAAATAGCAATCAGCCCCAGCATTTT. Translating gives CASSFLQQNSNQPQHF.

The chain carries TRBV5-6 and TRBJ2-1; maybe TRBD1 (6 bases). In germline, CDR1 is SGHDT, CDR2 YYEEEE. CDR3 length equals 15 residues. The germline V and J ends were trimmed by 3 bases and 1 base, with 11 bases remaining between them. Here the CDR3 DNA reads TGTGCCAGCAGCTCCCCAGGGACATCCTACAATGAGCAGTTCTTC. This encodes CASSSPGTSYNEQFF.

In its sample, this clone was seen once. V gene TRBV10-1 combines with J gene TRBJ2-1; TRBD2 matches at 7 bases. J gave up 4 bases and V 4 bases, and 4 bases lay outside the gene matches. Germline CDR1 is WNHNN and CDR2 is SYGVQD (reference sequence). The CDR3 is 14 residues long. The CDR3 protein is CASSGASGYNEQFF. In nucleotides, the CDR3 is TGCGCCAGCAGTGGGGCTAGCGGTTACAATGAGCAGTTCTTC.

The rearrangement joins TRBV28 to TRBJ2-7; weak D call: TRBD1 (5 bases). Trimming took off 6 bases at V and 5 bases at J, with 14 bases between the two ends. The germline V gene has CDR1 MDHEN and CDR2 SYDVKM. This CDR3 is built from 13 residues. The CDR3 DNA reads as TGTGCCAGCAGCTTTCAGGGTGTCCACGAGCAGTACTTC. Translating gives CASSFQGVHEQYF.

This rearrangement joins TRBV7-9 to TRBJ2-1; a weak D match, TRBD2 (6 bases). Germline lookup yields CDR1 SEHNR and CDR2 FQNEAQ (reference sequence). The CDR3 consists of 15 residues. With 5 bases removed from V and 1 base from J, the gap between germline ends came to 12 bases. The CDR3 loop is CASSPGRRSYNEQFF. CDR3 bases: TGTGCCAGCAGCCCAGGGAGGAGGTCCTACAATGAGCAGTTCTTC.

This clone was seen repeatedly, ten times or more. The gene calls are TRBV4-1 and TRBJ2-3; maybe TRBD1 (5 bases). V dropped 6 bases and J dropped 2 bases, with 9 bases sitting between them. This CDR3 spans 13 amino acids. The germline CDR1 and CDR2 sequences are MGHRA and YSYEKL. For the CDR3, the DNA is TGCGCCAGCAGACCAGGGCTCACAGATACGCAGTATTTT. It translates to CASRPGLTDTQYF.